This T cell receptor beta chain was observed in a study of T cells generated in artificial thymic organoids. TCRalpha and TCRbeta libraries were amplified separately by semi-nested PCR with TRAC or TRBC reverse primers. Between 3.5 and 500 ng total RNA went into cDNA synthesis. TCRdb re-called the 5' RACE reads with MiXCR, one entry per CDR3 protein. Of fewer than 9,000 distinct CDR3 sequences in the sample, about 18% were seen once. The CDR3 runs to 15 residues. V lost 4 bases and J lost 3, with 15 bases in between. Per germline, CDR1 MDHEN and CDR2 SYDVKM. Note on this clonotype: A much bigger clone sits one base away, suggesting this may be a read error. A read error is likely, as this CDR3 ends without the conserved phenylalanine or tryptophan.

Organoid and thymic CD3+TCRalphabeta+CD8 single positive T cells were FACS sorted before RNA extraction. The sample comprised naive CD8+ T cells from the thymus. Subset specified: CD3+TCRalphabeta+CD8SP T cells; for blood, CD45RO-CCR7+ naive CD8+ T cells. The sequence derives from a human donor who gave cord blood stem cells for thymic organoid culture, a cardiac surgery patient who gave postnatal thymus, or a blood donor (not recorded which). The J gene is TRBJ1-1, the V gene TRBV28, with a possible D match to TRBD1 (6 bases). CDR3 amino acids: CASSSWAGADTEAFL. CDR3 DNA: TGTGCCAGCAGTTCCTGGGCAGGGGCGGACACTGAAGCTTTCCTT.